This TCR beta chain emerged from a study of control samples from healthy donors and cancer patients. TCRdb's copy holds only in-frame clones and misses some; the assay was immunoSEQ multiplex PCR. The sample contains 150,000 to 200,000 clones, almost 90% of which appear only once. Trimming left V 2 bases short and J 3 bases short, with 5 bases between. Germline V gene lookup returns CDR1 LNHNV and CDR2 YYDKDF (reference sequence). The CDR3 loop spans 13 amino acids. The sample taken for sequencing was blood. This clonotype originated in a woman aged 45-65 years in good health. The V and J genes are TRBV15 and TRBJ2-1; no reliable D call. CDR3 amino acids: CATSRPDYNEQFF. CDR3 DNA: TGTGCCACCAGCAGACCTGACTACAATGAGCAGTTCTTC.